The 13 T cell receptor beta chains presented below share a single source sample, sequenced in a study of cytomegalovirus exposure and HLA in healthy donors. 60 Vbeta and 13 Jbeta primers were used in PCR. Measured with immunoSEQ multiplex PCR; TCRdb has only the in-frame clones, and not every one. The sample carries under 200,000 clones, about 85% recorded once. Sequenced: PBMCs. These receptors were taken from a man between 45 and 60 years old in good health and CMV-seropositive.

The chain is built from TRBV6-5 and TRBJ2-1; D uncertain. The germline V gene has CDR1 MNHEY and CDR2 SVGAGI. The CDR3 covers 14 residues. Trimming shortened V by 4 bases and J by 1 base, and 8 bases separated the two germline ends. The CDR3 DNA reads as TGTGCCAGCAGTTTGTCTCGGTCCTACAATGAGCAGTTCTTC. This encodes CASSLSRSYNEQFF.

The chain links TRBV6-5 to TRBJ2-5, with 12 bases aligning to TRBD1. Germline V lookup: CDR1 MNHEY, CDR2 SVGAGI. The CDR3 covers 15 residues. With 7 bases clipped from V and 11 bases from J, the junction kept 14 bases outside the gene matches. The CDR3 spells CASTTRDRGRREQYF. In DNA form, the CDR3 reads TGTGCCAGCACGACCCGGGACAGGGGGCGGAGAGAGCAGTACTTC.

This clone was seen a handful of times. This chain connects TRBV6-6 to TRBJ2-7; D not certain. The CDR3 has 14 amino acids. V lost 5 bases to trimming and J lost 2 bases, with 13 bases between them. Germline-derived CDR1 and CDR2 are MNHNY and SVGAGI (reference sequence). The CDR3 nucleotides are TGTGCCAGCAGTCCCTATGAGCGAGCCTACGAGCAGTACTTC. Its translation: CASSPYERAYEQYF.

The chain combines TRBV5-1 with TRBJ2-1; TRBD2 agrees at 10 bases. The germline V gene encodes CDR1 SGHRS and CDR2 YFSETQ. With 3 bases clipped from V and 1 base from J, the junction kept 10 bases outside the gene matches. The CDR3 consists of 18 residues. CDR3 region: CASSSLAGGGTSYNEQFF. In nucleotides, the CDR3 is TGCGCCAGCAGCTCTTTAGCGGGGGGCGGGACGTCCTACAATGAGCAGTTCTTC.

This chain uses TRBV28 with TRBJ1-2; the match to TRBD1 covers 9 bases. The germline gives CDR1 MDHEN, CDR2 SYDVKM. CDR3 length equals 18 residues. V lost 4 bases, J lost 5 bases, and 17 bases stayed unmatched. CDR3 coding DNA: TGTGCCAGCAGTTACCTAGCCCCCCTGACAGGGGGAGGGTATGGCTACACCTTC. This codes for CASSYLAPLTGGGYGYTF.

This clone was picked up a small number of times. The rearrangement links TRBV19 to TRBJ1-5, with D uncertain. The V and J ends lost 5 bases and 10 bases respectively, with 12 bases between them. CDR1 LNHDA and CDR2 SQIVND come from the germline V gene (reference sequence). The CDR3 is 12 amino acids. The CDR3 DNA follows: TGTGCCAGTAGTTCGCGGCTCGCCCCCCAGCATTTT. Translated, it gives CASSSRLAPQHF.

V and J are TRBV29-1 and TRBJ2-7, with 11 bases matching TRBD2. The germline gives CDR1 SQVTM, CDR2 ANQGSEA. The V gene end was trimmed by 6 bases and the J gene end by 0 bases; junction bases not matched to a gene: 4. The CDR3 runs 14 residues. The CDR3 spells CSVYTSGSSYEQYF. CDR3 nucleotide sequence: TGCAGCGTCTACACTAGCGGGAGCTCCTACGAGCAGTACTTC.

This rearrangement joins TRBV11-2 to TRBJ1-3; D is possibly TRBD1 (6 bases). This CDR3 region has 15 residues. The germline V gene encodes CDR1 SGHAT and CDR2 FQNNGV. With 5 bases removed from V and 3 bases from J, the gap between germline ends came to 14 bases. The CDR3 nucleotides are TGTGCCAGCAGCCCAACCTACAGGGATGGAAACACCATATATTTT. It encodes CASSPTYRDGNTIYF.

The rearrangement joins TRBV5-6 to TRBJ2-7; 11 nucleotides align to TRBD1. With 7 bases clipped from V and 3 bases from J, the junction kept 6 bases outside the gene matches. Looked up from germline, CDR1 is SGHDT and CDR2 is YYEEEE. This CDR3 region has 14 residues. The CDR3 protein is CASAWTGGDYEQYF. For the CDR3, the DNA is TGTGCCAGCGCCTGGACAGGGGGCGACTACGAGCAGTACTTC.

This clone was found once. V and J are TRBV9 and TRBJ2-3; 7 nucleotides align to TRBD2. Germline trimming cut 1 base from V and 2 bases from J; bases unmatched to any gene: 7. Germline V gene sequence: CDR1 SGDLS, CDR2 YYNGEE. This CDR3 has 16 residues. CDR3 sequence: CASSVSSGLYTDTQYF. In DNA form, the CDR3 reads TGTGCCAGCAGCGTAAGCTCGGGACTATACACAGATACGCAGTATTTT.

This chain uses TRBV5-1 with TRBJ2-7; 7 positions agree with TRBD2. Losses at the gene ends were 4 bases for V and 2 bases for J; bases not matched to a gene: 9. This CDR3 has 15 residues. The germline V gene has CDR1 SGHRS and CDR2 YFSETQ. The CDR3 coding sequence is TGCGCCAGCAGCGGGGGGGAGGTTTCCCCCTACGAGCAGTACTTC. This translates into CASSGGEVSPYEQYF. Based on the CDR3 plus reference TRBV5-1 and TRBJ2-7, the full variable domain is KAGVTQTPRYLIKTRGQQVTLSCSPISGHRSVSWYQQTPGQGLQFLFEYFSETQRNKGNFPGRFSGRQFSNSRSEMNVSTLELGDSALYLCASSGGEVSPYEQYFGPGTRLTVT.

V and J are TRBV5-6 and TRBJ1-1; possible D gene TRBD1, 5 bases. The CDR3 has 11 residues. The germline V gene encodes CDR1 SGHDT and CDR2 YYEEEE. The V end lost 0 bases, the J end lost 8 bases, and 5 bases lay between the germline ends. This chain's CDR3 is CASSLEGEAFF. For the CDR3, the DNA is TGTGCCAGCAGCTTGGAGGGGGAAGCTTTCTTT.

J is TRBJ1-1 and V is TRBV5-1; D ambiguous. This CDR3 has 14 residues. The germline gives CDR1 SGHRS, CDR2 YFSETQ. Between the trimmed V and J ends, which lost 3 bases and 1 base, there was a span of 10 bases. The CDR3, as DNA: TGCGCCAGCAGCTATTCAAGCGCGAACACTGAAGCTTTCTTT. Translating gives CASSYSSANTEAFF.